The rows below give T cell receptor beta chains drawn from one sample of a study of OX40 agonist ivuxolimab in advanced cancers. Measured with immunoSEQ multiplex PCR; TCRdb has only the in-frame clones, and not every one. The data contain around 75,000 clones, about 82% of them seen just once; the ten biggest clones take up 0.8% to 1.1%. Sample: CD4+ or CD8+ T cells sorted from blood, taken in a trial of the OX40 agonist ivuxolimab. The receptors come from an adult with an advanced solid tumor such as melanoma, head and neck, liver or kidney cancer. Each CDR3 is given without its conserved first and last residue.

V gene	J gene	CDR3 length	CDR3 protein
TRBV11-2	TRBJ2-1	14	ASSLEPRTGVDEQF
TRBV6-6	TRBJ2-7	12	ASSYAEFSYEQY
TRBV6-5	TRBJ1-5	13	ASTVTGGGSQPQH
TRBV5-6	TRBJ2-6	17	ASSLRQGPTLSGANVLT
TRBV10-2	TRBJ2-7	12	ASRPQGDLSEQY
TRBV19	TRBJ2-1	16	ASSIEGTSALRYNEQF
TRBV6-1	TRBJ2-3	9	ATAVGAGKY
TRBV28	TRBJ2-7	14	ASSSPSGQGRYEQY
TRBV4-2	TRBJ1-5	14	ASSQESAGSNQPQH
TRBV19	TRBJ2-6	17	ASSIGSWGQTSGANVLT
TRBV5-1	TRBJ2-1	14	ASSLIAGGIYNEQF
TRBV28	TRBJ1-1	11	ASLWGADTEAF
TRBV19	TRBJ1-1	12	ASSYQDRGSEAF
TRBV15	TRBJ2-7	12	ATSRTGDSYEQY
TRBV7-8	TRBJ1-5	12	ASSLEGSNQPQH
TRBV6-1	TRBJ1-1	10	ASSFFGSEAF
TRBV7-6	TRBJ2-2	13	ASSLTSGKTGELF
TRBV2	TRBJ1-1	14	ASSAGQGRGYTEAF
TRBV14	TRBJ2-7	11	ASSQDGVREQY
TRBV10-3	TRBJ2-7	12	AISERKGGHEQY
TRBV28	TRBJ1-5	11	ASSDRGNQPQH
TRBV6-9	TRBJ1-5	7	ATGGPQH
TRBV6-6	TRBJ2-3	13	ASTEVRGSTDTQY
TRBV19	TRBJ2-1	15	ASSPHPGRGAYNEQF
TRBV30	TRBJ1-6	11	AWSGEGNSPLH
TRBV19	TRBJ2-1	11	ASSTEGYNEQF
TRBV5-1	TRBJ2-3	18	ASSVTPSGGLKPPTDTQY
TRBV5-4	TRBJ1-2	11	ASSLVGAHGYT
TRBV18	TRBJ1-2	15	ASSPRLRAERNYGYT
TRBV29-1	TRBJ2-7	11	SVGTGSTYEQY
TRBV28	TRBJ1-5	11	ASSDRGNQPQH
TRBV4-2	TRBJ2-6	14	ASSQEAGFGANVLT
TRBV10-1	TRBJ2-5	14	ASSEGGPWYQETQY
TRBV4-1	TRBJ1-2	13	ASSRQGTLNYGYT
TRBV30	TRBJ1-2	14	AWRMDRADVGYGYT
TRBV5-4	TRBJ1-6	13	ASSPDRTGVSPLH
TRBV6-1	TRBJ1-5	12	ARRRTDSNQPQH